A single sample is the source of the 14 T cell receptor beta chains below, sequenced in a study of regulatory T cells in long-lasting Graves disease. Time point defined: persistent/refractory GD, antithyroid drugs over 5 years with positive TRAb. PBMCs provided the RNA from which the TCR library was made. Researchers made TCR beta libraries by using iRepertoire HTBI primers and running Arm-PCR on CDR3 regions. From the multiplex PCR reads, TCRdb called clonotypes with MiXCR, one entry per CDR3 protein. The repertoire consists of 450,000 or so distinct CDR3 sequences, with around 20% occurring once and the leading ten covering approximately 8%. The sample consisted of peripheral blood mononuclear cells (PBMCs), taken when the disease was refractory, from a patient treated with antithyroid drugs. These receptors were obtained from a female donor with Graves disease.

This clonotype was seen only a few times. The V and J genes are TRBV20-1 and TRBJ2-6; D gene unclear. This CDR3 is 14 amino acids long. V lost 8 bases and J lost 2, with 13 bases in between. CDR1 is DFQATT, CDR2 SNEGSKA, per germline (reference sequence). This CDR3 reads CSPRRVAGANVLTF. CDR3 DNA sequence: TGCAGTCCCCGGCGTGTCGCTGGGGCCAACGTCCTGACTTTC.

This clonotype was seen once. The chain uses TRBV5-1 and TRBJ2-5; D unclear. CDR1 and CDR2 (germline): SGHRS, YFSETQ. The V end was cut by 4 bases, the J end by 0 bases, with 13 bases between. The CDR3 spans 15 residues. The CDR3 spells CASSLAAADQETQYF. The CDR3 DNA follows: TGCGCCAGCAGCCTGGCGGCGGCGGACCAAGAGACCCAGTACTTC.

This clonotype was counted a few times. This chain joins TRBV30 and TRBJ1-1, with no clear D. This CDR3 spans 12 amino acids. Per germline, CDR1 GTSNPN and CDR2 SVGIG (reference sequence). V gave up 2 bases and J gave up 5 bases, with 9 bases separating them. The chain's CDR3 is CAWSRGGTEAFF. The CDR3 DNA sequence: TGTGCCTGGAGTCGGGGAGGGACTGAAGCTTTCTTT.

The chain couples TRBV29-1 to TRBJ2-7, with D unclear. The CDR3 totals 13 residues. V lost 6 bases and J lost 5, with 17 bases in between. Germline values: CDR1 SQVTM, CDR2 ANQGSEA. CDR3 DNA: TGCAGCGTCAGAGTTAGCCGAGACCACGAGCAGTACTTC. It is translated as CSVRVSRDHEQYF.

This clonotype was detected a few times. CDR3 in DNA: TGTGCCAGCAGTTACGGGGTTAGAGGTTCACCCCTCCACTTT. Its translation is CASSYGVRGSPLHF. The chain recombines TRBV6-5 with TRBJ1-6, with D uncertain. V dropped 2 bases and J dropped 9 bases, with 11 bases sitting between them. Germline CDR1 and CDR2: MNHEY and SVGAGI. The CDR3 extends over 14 amino acids.

This chain uses TRBV28 with TRBJ1-2; D might be TRBD1 (6 bases). CDR1 MDHEN and CDR2 SYDVKM come from the germline V gene. The CDR3 covers 13 residues. V was trimmed by 5 bases and J by 8 bases, leaving 15 bases between them. As DNA, the CDR3 is TGTGCCAGCAGTCCCACGGGGGCGGTCGGCTACACCTTC. Translation gives CASSPTGAVGYTF.

This chain links TRBV6-2 or TRBV6-3 with TRBJ1-3; TRBD1 might be the D (5 bases). The CDR3 loop spans 16 amino acids. CDR1 is MNHEY, CDR2 SVGEGT, per germline. The germline V and J ends were trimmed by 5 bases and 0 bases, with 14 bases remaining between them. The CDR3 nucleotides are TGTGCCAGCAGTCCTATAGCGGGGGTCTCTGGAAACACCATATATTTT. Translated, it gives CASSPIAGVSGNTIYF.

This clonotype was found a few times. The V call is TRBV29-1, the J call TRBJ1-2, with D unclear. Trimming stripped 3 bases from V and 5 bases from J, with 7 bases between. This CDR3 is built from 11 residues. Germline V gives CDR1 SQVTM, CDR2 ANQGSEA. As DNA, the CDR3 is TGCAGCGTTGAGGTTCTATATGGCTACACCTTC. Translating it yields CSVEVLYGYTF.

This clonotype occurred many times. The V and J genes are TRBV7-2 and TRBJ2-7; the match to TRBD1 covers 10 bases. The J segment lost 5 bases and the V segment lost 3 bases, leaving 7 bases of the junction unmatched. The CDR3 extends over 15 amino acids. Germline-derived CDR1 and CDR2 are SGHTA and FQGNSA. Here the CDR3 reads CASSFAGTGVHEQYF. CDR3 DNA: TGTGCCAGCAGCTTCGCCGGGACAGGGGTCCACGAGCAGTACTTC.

This chain links TRBV7-9 with TRBJ1-6; D uncertain. Germline V gives CDR1 SEHNR, CDR2 FQNEAQ (reference sequence). With 4 bases removed from V and 7 bases from J, the gap between germline ends came to 8 bases. This CDR3 spans 13 amino acids. The CDR3 DNA reads as TGTGCCAGCAGCTCGACCAACAATTCACCCCTCCACTTT. Translating gives CASSSTNNSPLHF.

This clonotype was observed at least ten times. The chain combines TRBV29-1 with TRBJ1-1; 7 bases are a match to TRBD1. The length of the CDR3 is 13 residues. CDR1 and CDR2 (germline): SQVTM, ANQGSEA. The junction had 9 bases not matched to a gene; V was cut back by 7 bases and J by 4 bases. The DNA of the CDR3 is TGCAGCGGACGACAGGGAGTCGGCACTGAAGCTTTCTTT. It translates to CSGRQGVGTEAFF.

This clonotype was found a few times. The genes are TRBV5-1 and TRBJ1-4; TRBD1 aligns across 8 bases. The germline V gene has CDR1 SGHRS and CDR2 YFSETQ. The ends lost 5 bases at V and 8 bases at J; junction bases unmatched: 11. The CDR3 covers 15 residues. This CDR3 is CASSFGFRGQEKLFF. The CDR3 DNA reads as TGCGCCAGCAGTTTTGGGTTCAGGGGGCAGGAAAAACTGTTTTTT.

This clonotype was counted ten times or more. This rearrangement joins TRBV5-1 to TRBJ1-1; possible D gene TRBD1, 6 bases. Germline values: CDR1 SGHRS, CDR2 YFSETQ. The germline V and J ends were trimmed by 0 bases and 0 bases, with 15 bases remaining between them. The CDR3 is made up of 17 amino acids. The CDR3 DNA reads TGCGCCAGCAGCTTGGAGGGGGGGCCAGGGATGAACACTGAAGCTTTCTTT. As protein: CASSLEGGPGMNTEAFF.

This clonotype showed up many times. The chain is built from TRBV2 and TRBJ1-1, with D uncertain. The CDR3 loop spans 10 amino acids. Germline loops: CDR1 SNHLY, CDR2 FYNNEI. V was trimmed by 0 bases and J by 11 bases, leaving 4 bases between them. CDR3 coding DNA: TGTGCCAGCAGTGAAGCGCCGGCTTTCTTT. Its protein is CASSEAPAFF.